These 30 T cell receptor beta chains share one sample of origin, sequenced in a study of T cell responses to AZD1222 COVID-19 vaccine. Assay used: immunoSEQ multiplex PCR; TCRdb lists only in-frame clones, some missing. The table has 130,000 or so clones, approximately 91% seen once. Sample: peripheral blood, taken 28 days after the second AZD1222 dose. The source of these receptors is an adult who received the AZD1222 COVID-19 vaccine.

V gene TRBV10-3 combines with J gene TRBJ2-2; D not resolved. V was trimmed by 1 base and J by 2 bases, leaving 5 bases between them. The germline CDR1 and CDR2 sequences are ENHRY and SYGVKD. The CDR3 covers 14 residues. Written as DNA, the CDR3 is TGTGCCATCAGTGAGTTGCCAAACACCGGGGAGCTGTTTTTT. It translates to CAISELPNTGELFF.

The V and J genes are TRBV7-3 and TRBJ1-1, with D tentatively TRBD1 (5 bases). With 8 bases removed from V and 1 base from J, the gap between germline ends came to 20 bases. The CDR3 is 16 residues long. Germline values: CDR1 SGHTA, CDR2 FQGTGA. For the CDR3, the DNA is TGTGCCAGCGCTCTATGGGGCACTATGCCGAACACTGAAGCTTTCTTT. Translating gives CASALWGTMPNTEAFF. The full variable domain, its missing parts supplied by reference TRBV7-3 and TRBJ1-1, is GAGVSQTPSNKVTEKGKYVELRCDPISGHTALYWYRQSLGQGPEFLIYFQGTGAADDSGLPNDRFFAVRPEGSVSTLKIQRTERGDSAVYLCASALWGTMPNTEAFFGQGTRLTVV.

CDR3 DNA sequence: TGCGCCAGCAGCTTGGGGCCTCGGACAGGTGGAAACACCATATATTTT. The encoded protein is CASSLGPRTGGNTIYF. The chain carries TRBV5-1 and TRBJ1-3; 7 nucleotides agree with TRBD1. This CDR3 has 16 amino acids. Losses at the gene ends were 0 bases for V and 3 bases for J; bases not matched to a gene: 6. CDR1 is SGHRS and CDR2 is YFSETQ in the germline V gene. Combining the CDR3 with reference TRBV5-1 and TRBJ1-3 gives the whole variable domain KAGVTQTPRYLIKTRGQQVTLSCSPISGHRSVSWYQQTPGQGLQFLFEYFSETQRNKGNFPGRFSGRQFSNSRSEMNVSTLELGDSALYLCASSLGPRTGGNTIYFGEGSWLTVV.

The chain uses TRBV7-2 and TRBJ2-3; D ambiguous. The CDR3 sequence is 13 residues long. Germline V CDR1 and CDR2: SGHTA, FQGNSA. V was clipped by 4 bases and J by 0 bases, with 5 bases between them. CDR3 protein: CASSSGSTDTQYF. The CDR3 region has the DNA TGTGCCAGCAGCTCCGGTAGCACAGATACGCAGTATTTT. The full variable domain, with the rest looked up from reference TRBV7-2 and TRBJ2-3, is GAGVSQSPSNKVTEKGKDVELRCDPISGHTALYWYRQSLGQGLEFLIYFQGNSAPDKSGLPSDRFSAERTGGSVSTLTIQRTQQEDSAVYLCASSSGSTDTQYFGPGTRLTVL.

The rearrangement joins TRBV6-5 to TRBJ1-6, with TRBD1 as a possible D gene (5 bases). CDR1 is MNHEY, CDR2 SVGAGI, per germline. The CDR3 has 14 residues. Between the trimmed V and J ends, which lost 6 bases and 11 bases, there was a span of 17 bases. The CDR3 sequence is CASRRAGAKTPLHF. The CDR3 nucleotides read TGTGCCAGCAGGAGGGCTGGGGCGAAGACACCCCTCCACTTT.

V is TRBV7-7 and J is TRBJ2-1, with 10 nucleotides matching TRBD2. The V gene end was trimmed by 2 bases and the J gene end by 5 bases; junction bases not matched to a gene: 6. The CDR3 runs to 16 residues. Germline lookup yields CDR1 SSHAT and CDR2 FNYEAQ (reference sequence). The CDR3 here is CASSLRGGLANNEQFF. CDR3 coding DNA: TGTGCCAGCAGCTTACGAGGGGGACTAGCGAACAATGAGCAGTTCTTC.

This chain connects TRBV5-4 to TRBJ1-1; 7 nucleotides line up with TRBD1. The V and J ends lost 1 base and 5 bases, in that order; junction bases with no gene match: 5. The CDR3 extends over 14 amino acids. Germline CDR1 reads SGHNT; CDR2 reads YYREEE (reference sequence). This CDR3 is CASSLRGRGTEAFF. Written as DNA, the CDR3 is TGTGCCAGCAGCTTGAGGGGGCGCGGGACTGAAGCTTTCTTT.

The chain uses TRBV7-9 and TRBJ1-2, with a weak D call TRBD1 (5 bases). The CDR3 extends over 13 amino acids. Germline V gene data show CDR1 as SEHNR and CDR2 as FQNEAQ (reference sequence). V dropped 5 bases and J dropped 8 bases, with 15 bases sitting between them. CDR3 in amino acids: CASSPSPKGGYTF. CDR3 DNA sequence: TGTGCCAGCAGCCCATCCCCCAAGGGGGGCTACACCTTC. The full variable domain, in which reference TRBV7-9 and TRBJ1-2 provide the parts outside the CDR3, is DTGVSQNPRHKITKRGQNVTFRCDPISEHNRLYWYRQTLGQGPEFLTYFQNEAQLEKSRLLSDRFSAERPKGSFSTLEIQRTEQGDSAMYLCASSPSPKGGYTFGSGTRLTVV.

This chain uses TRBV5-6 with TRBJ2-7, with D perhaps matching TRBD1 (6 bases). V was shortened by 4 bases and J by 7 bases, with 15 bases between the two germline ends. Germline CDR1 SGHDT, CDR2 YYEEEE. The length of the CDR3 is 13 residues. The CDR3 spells CASSPGTSREQYF. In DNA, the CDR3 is TGTGCCAGCAGCCCGGGGACATCGAGAGAGCAGTACTTC.

CDR3 amino acids: CASTPGLIAKNIQYF. In DNA, the CDR3 is TGTGCCAGTACCCCGGGACTGATAGCCAAAAACATTCAGTACTTC. The chain uses TRBV18 and TRBJ2-4; maybe TRBD2 (6 bases). V was trimmed by 9 bases and J by 0 bases, leaving 15 bases between them. Germline V lookup: CDR1 KGHSH, CDR2 LQKENI. There are 15 residues in the CDR3.

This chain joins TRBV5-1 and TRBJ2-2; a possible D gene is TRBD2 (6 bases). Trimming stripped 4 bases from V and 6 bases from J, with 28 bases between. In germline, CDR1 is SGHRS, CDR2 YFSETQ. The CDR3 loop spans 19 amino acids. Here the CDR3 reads CASSQNPGRRGGSSGELFF. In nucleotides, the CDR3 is TGCGCCAGCAGCCAAAATCCGGGACGTAGGGGAGGTAGTTCCGGGGAGCTGTTTTTT.

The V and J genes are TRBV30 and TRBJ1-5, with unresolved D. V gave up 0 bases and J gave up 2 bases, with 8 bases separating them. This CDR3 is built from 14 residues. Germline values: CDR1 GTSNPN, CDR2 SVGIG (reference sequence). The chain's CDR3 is CAWSVHRGNQPQHF. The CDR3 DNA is TGTGCCTGGAGTGTACACCGTGGCAATCAGCCCCAGCATTTT. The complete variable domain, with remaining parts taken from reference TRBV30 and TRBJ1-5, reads SQTIHQWPATLVQPVGSPLSLECTVEGTSNPNLYWYRQAAGRGLQLLFYSVGIGQISSEVPQNLSASRPQDRQFILSSKKLLLSDSGFYLCAWSVHRGNQPQHFGDGTRLSIL.

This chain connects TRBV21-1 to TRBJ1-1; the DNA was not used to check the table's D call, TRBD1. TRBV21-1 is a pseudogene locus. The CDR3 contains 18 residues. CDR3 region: CASTKMPGQGPRGTEAFF. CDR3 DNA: TGTGCCAGCACCAAAATGCCGGGACAGGGGCCCCGGGGGACTGAAGCTTTCTTT.

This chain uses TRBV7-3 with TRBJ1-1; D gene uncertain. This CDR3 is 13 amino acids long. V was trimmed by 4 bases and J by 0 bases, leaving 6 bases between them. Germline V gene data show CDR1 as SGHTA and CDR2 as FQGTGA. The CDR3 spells CASSSELNTEAFF. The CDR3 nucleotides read TGTGCCAGCAGCTCGGAGTTGAACACTGAAGCTTTCTTT.

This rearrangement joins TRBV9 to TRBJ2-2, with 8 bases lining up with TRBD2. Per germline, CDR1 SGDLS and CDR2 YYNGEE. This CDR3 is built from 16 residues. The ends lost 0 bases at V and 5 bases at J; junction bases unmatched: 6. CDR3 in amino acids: CASSVDQAGVTGELFF. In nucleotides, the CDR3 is TGTGCCAGCAGCGTAGATCAAGCGGGAGTTACCGGGGAGCTGTTTTTT.

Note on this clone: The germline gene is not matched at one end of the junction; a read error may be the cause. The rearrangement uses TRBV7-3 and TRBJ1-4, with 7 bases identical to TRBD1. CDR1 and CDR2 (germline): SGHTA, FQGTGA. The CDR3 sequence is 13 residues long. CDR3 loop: CASSTGANEKLFF. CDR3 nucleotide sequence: TGTGCCAGCAGCACAGGGGCTAACGAAAAACTGTTTTTT.

Here the CDR3 reads CASSLASTVQETQYF. The CDR3 DNA follows: TGTGCCAGCAGCTTAGCTTCAACAGTTCAAGAGACCCAGTACTTC. The genes are TRBV7-2 and TRBJ2-5; D unclear. CDR3 length: 15 amino acids. From germline, CDR1 is SGHTA and CDR2 FQGNSA. Deletions cut 0 bases from V and 2 bases from J, with 10 bases between.

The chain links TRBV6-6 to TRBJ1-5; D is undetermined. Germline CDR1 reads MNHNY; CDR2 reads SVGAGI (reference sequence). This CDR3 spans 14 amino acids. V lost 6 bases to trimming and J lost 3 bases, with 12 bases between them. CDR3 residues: CASRGVQSNQPQHF. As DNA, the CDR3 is TGTGCCAGCAGAGGCGTACAGTCCAATCAGCCCCAGCATTTT.

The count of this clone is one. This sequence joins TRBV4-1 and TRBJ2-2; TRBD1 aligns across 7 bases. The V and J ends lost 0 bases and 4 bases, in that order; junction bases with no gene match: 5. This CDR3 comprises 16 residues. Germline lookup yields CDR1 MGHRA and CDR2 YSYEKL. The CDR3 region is CASSQDRGLGTGELFF. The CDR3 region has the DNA TGCGCCAGCAGCCAAGACAGGGGGTTGGGCACCGGGGAGCTGTTTTTT.

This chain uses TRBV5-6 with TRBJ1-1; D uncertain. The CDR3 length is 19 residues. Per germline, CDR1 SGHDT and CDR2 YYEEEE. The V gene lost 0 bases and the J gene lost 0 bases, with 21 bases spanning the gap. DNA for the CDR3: TGTGCCAGCAGCTTGGGTTGGAGTCGAGGCGGCAGACTGAACACTGAAGCTTTCTTT. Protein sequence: CASSLGWSRGGRLNTEAFF.

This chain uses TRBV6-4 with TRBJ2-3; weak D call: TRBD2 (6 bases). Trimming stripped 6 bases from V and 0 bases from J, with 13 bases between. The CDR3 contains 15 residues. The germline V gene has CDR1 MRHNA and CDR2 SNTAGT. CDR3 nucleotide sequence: TGTGCCAGCAGCCCTGGCGGGACTAGCACAGATACGCAGTATTTT. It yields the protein CASSPGGTSTDTQYF.

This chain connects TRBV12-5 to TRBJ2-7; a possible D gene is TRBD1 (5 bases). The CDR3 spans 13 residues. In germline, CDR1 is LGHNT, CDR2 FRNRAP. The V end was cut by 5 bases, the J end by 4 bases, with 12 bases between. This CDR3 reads CASGKDSPYEQYF. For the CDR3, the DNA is TGTGCTAGTGGTAAAGACAGTCCGTACGAGCAGTACTTC. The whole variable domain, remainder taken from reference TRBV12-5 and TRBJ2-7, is DARVTQTPRHKVTEMGQEVTMRCQPILGHNTVFWYRQTMMQGLELLAYFRNRAPLDDSGMPKDRFSAEMPDATLATLKIQPSEPRDSAVYFCASGKDSPYEQYFGPGTRLTVT.

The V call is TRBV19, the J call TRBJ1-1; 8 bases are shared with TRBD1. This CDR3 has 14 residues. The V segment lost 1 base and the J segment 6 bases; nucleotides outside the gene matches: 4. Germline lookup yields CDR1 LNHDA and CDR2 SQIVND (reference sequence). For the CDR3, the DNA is TGTGCCAGTAGTATAGGAGGACAGGGCGCTGAAGCTTTCTTT. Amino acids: CASSIGGQGAEAFF.

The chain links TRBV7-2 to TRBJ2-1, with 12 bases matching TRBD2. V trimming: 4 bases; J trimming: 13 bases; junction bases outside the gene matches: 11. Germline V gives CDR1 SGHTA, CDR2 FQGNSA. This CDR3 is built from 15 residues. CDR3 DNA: TGTGCCAGCAGCTCCTGGACTAGCGGGGCCGCGGCCCAGTTCTTC. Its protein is CASSSWTSGAAAQFF.

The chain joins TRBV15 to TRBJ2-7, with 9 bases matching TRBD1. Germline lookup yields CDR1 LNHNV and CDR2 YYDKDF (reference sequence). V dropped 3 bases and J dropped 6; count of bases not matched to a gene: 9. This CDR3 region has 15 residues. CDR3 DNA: TGTGCCACCAGCAGTAGTTACAGGGGGCGTATCGAGCAGTACTTC. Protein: CATSSSYRGRIEQYF.

CDR3 sequence: CASSHRLAGGGSYNEQFF. The CDR3 bases are TGTGCCAGCAGCCACCGACTAGCGGGAGGTGGCTCCTACAATGAGCAGTTCTTC. V usage is TRBV9 and J usage is TRBJ2-1, with 13 bases fitting TRBD2. The germline V gene has CDR1 SGDLS and CDR2 YYNGEE. Trimming took 4 bases from V and 0 from J; bases not matched to a gene: 7. This CDR3 has 18 amino acids.

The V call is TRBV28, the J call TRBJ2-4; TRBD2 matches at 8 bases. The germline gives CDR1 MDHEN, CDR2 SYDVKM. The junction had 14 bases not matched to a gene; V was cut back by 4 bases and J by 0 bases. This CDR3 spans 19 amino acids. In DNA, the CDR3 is TGTGCCAGCAGTTCCACCCCCGGGGGGGGGCTTTCAGCCAAAAACATTCAGTACTTC. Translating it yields CASSSTPGGGLSAKNIQYF.

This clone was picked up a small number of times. CDR3 in amino acids: CASSYGNSGIKQFF. CDR3 coding DNA: TGTGCCAGCAGCTATGGTAATAGCGGGATAAAGCAGTTCTTC. The genes are TRBV5-6 and TRBJ2-1; 8 nucleotides agree with TRBD2. The J segment lost 11 bases and the V segment lost 3 bases, leaving 10 bases of the junction unmatched. Germline assignment: CDR1 SGHDT and CDR2 YYEEEE. The CDR3 is 14 amino acids.

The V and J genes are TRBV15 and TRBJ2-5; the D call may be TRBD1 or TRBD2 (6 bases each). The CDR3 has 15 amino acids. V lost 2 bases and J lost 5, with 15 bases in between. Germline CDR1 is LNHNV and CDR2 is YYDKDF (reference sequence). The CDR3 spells CATSRPPGALETQYF. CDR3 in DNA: TGTGCCACCAGCAGACCCCCGGGGGCGCTCGAGACCCAGTACTTC.

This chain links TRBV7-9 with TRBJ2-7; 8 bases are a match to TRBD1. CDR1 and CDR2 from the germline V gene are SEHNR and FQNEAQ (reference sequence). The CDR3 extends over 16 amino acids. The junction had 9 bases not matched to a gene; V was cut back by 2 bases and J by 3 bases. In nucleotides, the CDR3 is TGTGCCAGCAGCTTAAATGGGGACAGGAACCTCTACGAGCAGTACTTC. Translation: CASSLNGDRNLYEQYF.